Listed below are T cell receptor beta chains from one sample, sequenced in a study of blood T cell repertoires in COVID-19. The protocol was immunoSEQ multiplex PCR, while the TCRdb copy is restricted to in-frame clones and leaves out a portion. The sample has approximately 94,000 clones, about 90% seen once; the top ten hold roughly 3.9%. The sequencing sample was made of peripheral blood. The origin of the receptors is a woman in her forties or fifties in a cohort sampled during active COVID-19. CDR3s include the opening cysteine and the closing phenylalanine or tryptophan. Fields, in order: V gene, CDR3 protein.

V: TRBV4-1
CDR3: CASSQGPHTGELFF

V: TRBV5-3
CDR3: CARSRGSSSSYEQYF

V: TRBV7-9
CDR3: CASSPAGGLSMNTEAFF

V: TRBV28
CDR3: CASSSSNTGELFF

V: TRBV27
CDR3: CASLVSQGSGEQYF

V: TRBV7-2
CDR3: CASILQETQYF

V: TRBV9
CDR3: CASSEGNRESSGELFF

V: TRBV20-1
CDR3: CSASTQAEAFF

V: TRBV3-1/TRBV3-2
CDR3: CASSQDGGNRPYGYTF

V: TRBV6-6
CDR3: CASSPRIGQGAGSNQPQHF

V: TRBV19
CDR3: CASREFRQGGYNEQFF

V: TRBV20-1
CDR3: CSASTTGVGGYTF

V: TRBV14
CDR3: CASSPFVSGSSGGPYEQYF

V: TRBV28
CDR3: CASSLWGGMNTEAFF

V: TRBV10-1
CDR3: CASSDSLARDEQFF

V: TRBV9
CDR3: CASSVDGRGSYEQYF

V: TRBV2
CDR3: CASSREGTSVIGELFF

V: TRBV5-4
CDR3: CASSYLSAPSTDTQYF

V: TRBV27
CDR3: CASSSTRVGTDTQYF

V: TRBV18
CDR3: CASSAGQLNTGELFF

V: TRBV13
CDR3: CASSLQSRVDEKLFF

V: TRBV5-1
CDR3: CASSLGTGLGYTF

V: TRBV5-1
CDR3: CASSLDSRTDTQYF

V: TRBV7-2
CDR3: CASSSASGTETQYF

V: TRBV5-1
CDR3: CASSLAWTGAAEQYF

V: TRBV9
CDR3: CASSVSARADSGNTIYF

V: TRBV15
CDR3: CATSSTTSGRYEQFF

V: TRBV19
CDR3: CASSIVGLTYNEQFF

V: TRBV18
CDR3: CASSPLGGNTEAFF

V: TRBV6-6
CDR3: CASSNTGTYEQYF

V: TRBV3-1/TRBV3-2
CDR3: CASSQQGVTEAFF

V: TRBV5-1
CDR3: CASSLGEAGSYTF

V: TRBV19
CDR3: CASGQGRGGNTIYF

V: TRBV18
CDR3: CASSPVARGETQYF

V: TRBV5-1
CDR3: CASSLVLASGPNYYEQYF

V: TRBV5-1
CDR3: CASSARGAGGYNEQFF

V: TRBV6-5
CDR3: CASRIGQSTEAFF

V: TRBV4-2
CDR3: CASSHTGGSQETQYF

V: TRBV30
CDR3: CAWSRGEVEAFF

V: TRBV29-1
CDR3: CSVGRGGLETQYF

V: TRBV6-6
CDR3: CASSFPNGRDTQYF

V: TRBV7-2
CDR3: CASSRGGYSNQPQHF